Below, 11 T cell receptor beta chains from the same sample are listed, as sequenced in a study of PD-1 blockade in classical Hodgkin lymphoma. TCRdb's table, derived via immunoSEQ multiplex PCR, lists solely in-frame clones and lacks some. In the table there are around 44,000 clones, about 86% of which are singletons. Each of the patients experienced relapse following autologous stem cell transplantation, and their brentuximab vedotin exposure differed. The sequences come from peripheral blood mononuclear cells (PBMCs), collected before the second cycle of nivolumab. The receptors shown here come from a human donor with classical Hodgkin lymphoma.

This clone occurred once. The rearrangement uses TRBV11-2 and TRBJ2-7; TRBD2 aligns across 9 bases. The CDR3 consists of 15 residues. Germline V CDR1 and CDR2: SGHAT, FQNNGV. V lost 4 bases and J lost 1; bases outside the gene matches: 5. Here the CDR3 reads CASSSRLAGSYEQYF. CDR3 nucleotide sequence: TGTGCCAGCAGCTCCCGTCTAGCGGGGTCCTACGAGCAGTACTTC. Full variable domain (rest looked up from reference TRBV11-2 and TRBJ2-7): EAGVAQSPRYKIIEKRQSVAFWCNPISGHATLYWYQQILGQGPKLLIQFQNNGVVDDSQLPKDRFSAERLKGVDSTLKIQPAKLEDSAVYLCASSSRLAGSYEQYFGPGTRLTVT.

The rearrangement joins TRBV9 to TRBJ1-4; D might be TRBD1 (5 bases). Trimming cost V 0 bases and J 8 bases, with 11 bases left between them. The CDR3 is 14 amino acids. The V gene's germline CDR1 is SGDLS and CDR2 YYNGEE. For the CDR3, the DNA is TGTGCCAGCAGCGTAGGGCAGGGCCGGGAAAAACTGTTTTTT. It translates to CASSVGQGREKLFF.

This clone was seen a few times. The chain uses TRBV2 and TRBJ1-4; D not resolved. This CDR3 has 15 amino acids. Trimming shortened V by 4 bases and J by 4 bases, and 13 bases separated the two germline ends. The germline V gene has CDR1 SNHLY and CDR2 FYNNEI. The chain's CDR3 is CASSVDRKFNEKLFF. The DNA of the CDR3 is TGTGCCAGCAGTGTGGACCGAAAATTTAATGAAAAACTGTTTTTT.

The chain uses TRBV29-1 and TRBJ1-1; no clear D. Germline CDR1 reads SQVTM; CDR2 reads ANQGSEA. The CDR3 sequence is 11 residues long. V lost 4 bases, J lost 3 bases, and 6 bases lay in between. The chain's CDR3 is CSVGRDTEAFF. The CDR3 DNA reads TGCAGCGTTGGCCGGGACACTGAAGCTTTCTTT.

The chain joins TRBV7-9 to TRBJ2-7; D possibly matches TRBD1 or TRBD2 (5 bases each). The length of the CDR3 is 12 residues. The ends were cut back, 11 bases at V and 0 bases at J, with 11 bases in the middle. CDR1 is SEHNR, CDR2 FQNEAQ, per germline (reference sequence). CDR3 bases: TGTGCCCTAGGGGACGGCTCCTACGAGCAGTACTTC. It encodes CALGDGSYEQYF.

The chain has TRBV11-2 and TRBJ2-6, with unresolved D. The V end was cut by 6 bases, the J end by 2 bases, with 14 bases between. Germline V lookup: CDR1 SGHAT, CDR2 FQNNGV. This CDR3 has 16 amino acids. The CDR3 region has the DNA TGTGCCAGCAGTCTAGGTGGGGATCCTGGGGCCAACGTCCTGACTTTC. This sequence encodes CASSLGGDPGANVLTF.

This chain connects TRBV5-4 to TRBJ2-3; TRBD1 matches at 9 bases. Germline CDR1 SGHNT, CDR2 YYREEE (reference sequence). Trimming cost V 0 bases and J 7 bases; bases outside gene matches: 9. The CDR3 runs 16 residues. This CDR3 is CASSLAVRTGDNTQYF. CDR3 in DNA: TGTGCCAGCAGCTTGGCTGTCAGGACAGGGGATAATACGCAGTATTTT.

CDR3 protein: CASSSHGGETQYF. The CDR3 nucleotides read TGTGCCAGCAGCTCCCACGGTGGGGAGACCCAGTACTTC. V usage is TRBV7-2 and J usage is TRBJ2-5; no reliable D call. The V end lost 4 bases, the J end lost 5 bases, and 11 bases lay between the germline ends. Germline V CDR1 and CDR2: SGHTA, FQGNSA. The CDR3 runs to 13 residues.

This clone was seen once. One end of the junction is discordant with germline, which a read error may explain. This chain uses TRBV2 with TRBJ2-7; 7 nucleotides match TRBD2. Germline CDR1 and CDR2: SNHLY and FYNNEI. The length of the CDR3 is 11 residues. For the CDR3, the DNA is TGTGCCAGCGGGACCGACGGGAGGCTCAACTTC. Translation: CASGTDGRLNF.

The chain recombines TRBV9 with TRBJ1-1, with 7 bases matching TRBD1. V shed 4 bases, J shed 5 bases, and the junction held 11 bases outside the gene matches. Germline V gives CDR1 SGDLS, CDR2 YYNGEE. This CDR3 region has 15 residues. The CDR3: CASSLSTGTVTEAFF. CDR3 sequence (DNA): TGTGCCAGCAGCTTATCGACAGGGACGGTGACTGAAGCTTTCTTT.

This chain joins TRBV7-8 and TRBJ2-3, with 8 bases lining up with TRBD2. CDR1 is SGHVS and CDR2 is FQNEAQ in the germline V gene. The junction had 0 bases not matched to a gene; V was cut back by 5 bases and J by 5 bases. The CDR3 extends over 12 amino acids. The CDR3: CASSRGGDTQYF. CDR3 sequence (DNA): TGTGCCAGCAGCCGGGGGGGAGATACGCAGTATTTT.